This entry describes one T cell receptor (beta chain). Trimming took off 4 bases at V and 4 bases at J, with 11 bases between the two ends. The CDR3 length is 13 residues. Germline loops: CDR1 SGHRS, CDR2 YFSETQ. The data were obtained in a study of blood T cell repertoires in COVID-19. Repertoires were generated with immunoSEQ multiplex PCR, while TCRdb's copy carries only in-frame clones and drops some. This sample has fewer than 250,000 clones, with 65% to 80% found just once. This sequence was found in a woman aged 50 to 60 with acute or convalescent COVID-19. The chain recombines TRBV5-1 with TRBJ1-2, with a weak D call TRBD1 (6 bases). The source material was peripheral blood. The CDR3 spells CASSTGQLYGYTF. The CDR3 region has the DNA TGCGCCAGCAGCACGGGACAACTCTATGGCTACACCTTC.